This T cell receptor beta chain is from a study of T cells after yellow fever vaccination. A single record per CDR3 protein comes from TCRdb applying MiXCR to the 5' RACE reads. The sample yields around 140,000 distinct CDR3 sequences, 6.6% seen once. This clonotype was seen only a few times. The V gene's germline CDR1 is MNHEY and CDR2 SVGAGI. This CDR3 region has 15 residues. The V end lost 0 bases, the J end lost 4 bases, and 12 bases lay between the germline ends. V gene TRBV6-5 combines with J gene TRBJ1-2; D remains unclear. The receptor comes from a man aged 25-40 years who received the YFV17D yellow fever vaccine. Sequencing was performed on CD4+ T cells sorted from PBMCs, taken 10 days after the yellow fever booster vaccination. CDR3 amino acids: CASSYSRSQSYGYTF. The CDR3 nucleotides read TGTGCCAGCAGTTACTCGAGGTCGCAGTCCTATGGCTACACCTTC.